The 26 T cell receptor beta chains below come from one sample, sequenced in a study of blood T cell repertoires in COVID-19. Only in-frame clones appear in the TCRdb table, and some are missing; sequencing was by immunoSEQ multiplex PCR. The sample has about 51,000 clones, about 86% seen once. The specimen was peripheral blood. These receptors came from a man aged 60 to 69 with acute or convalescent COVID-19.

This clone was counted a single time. This CDR3 reads CASSPDRGRSLNQPQHF. The DNA for the CDR3 is TGTGCCAGTAGCCCGGACAGGGGTAGATCTCTCAATCAGCCCCAGCATTTT. This chain joins TRBV19 and TRBJ1-5; 9 nucleotides agree with TRBD1. Trimming removed 6 bases from V and 3 bases from J; junction bases left unmatched: 12. CDR1 and CDR2 (germline): LNHDA, SQIVND (reference sequence). CDR3 length: 17 residues.

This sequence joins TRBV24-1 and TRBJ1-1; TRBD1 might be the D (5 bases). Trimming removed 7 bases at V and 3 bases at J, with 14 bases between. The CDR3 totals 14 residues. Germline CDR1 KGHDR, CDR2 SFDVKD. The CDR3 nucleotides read TGTGCCACCAGGAGGTCGCAGGGCGACACTGAAGCTTTCTTT. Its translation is CATRRSQGDTEAFF.

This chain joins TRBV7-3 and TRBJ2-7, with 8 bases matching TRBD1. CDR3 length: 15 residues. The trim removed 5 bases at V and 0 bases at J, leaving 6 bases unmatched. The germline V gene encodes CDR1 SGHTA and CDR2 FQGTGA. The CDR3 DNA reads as TGTGCCAGCAGCGTAGGACAGGGTAGCTCCTACGAGCAGTACTTC. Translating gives CASSVGQGSSYEQYF. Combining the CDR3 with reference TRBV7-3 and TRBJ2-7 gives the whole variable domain GAGVSQTPSNKVTEKGKYVELRCDPISGHTALYWYRQSLGQGPEFLIYFQGTGAADDSGLPNDRFFAVRPEGSVSTLKIQRTERGDSAVYLCASSVGQGSSYEQYFGPGTRLTVT.

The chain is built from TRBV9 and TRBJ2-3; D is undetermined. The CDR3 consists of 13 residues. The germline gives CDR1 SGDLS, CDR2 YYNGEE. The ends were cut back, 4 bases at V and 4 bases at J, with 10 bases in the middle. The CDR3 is CASSTRSADTQYF. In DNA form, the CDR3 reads TGTGCCAGCAGCACCCGGTCTGCAGATACGCAGTATTTT.

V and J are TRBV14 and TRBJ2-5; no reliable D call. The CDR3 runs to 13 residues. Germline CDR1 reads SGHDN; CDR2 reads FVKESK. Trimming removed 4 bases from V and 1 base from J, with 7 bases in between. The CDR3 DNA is TGTGCCAGCAGCCCTACCCGCCAAGAGACCCAGTACTTC. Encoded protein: CASSPTRQETQYF.

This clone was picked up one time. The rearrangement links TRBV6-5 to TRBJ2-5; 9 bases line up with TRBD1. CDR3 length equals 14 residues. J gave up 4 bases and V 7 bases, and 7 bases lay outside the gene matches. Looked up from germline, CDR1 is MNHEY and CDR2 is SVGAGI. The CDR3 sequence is CASTLGTGRETQYF. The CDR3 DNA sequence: TGTGCCAGCACCCTCGGGACAGGGAGAGAGACCCAGTACTTC.

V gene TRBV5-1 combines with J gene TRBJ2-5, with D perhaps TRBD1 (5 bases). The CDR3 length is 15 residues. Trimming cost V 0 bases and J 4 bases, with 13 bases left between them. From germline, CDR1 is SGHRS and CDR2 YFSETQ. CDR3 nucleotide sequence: TGCGCCAGCAGCTTGGGTCCCAGGGTGGGAGAGACCCAGTACTTC. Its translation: CASSLGPRVGETQYF.

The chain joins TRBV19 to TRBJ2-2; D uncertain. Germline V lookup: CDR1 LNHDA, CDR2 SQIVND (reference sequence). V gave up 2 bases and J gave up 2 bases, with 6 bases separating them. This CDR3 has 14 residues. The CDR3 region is CASSIPQNTGELFF. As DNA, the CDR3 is TGTGCCAGTAGTATACCCCAAAACACCGGGGAGCTGTTTTTT.

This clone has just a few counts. CDR3 sequence: CASSRSSEAFF. As DNA, the CDR3 is TGTGCCAGCAGCCGGTCCTCTGAAGCTTTCTTT. V gene TRBV7-8 combines with J gene TRBJ1-1; D gene unclear. V lost 5 bases and J lost 6, with 7 bases in between. The germline gives CDR1 SGHVS, CDR2 FQNEAQ. The CDR3 totals 11 residues.

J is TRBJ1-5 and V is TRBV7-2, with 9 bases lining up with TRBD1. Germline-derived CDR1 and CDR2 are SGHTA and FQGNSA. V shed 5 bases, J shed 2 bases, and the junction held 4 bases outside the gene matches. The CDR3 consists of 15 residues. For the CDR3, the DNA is TGTGCCAGCAGCATCCGGACAGGGGGCAATCAGCCCCAGCATTTT. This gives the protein CASSIRTGGNQPQHF.

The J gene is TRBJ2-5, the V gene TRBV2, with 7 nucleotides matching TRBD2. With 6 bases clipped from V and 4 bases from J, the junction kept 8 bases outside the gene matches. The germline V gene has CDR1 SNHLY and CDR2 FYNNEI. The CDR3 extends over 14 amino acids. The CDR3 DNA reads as TGTGCCAGCAGCCAGGCTGGCGGGAGAGAGACCCAGTACTTC. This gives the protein CASSQAGGRETQYF.

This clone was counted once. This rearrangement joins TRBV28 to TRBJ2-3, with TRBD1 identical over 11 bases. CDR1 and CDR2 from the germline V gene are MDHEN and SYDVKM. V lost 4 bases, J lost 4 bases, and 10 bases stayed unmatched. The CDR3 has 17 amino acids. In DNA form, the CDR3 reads TGTGCCAGCAGTTACTCTGGGGGGGGACAGGGGGCAGATACGCAGTATTTT. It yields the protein CASSYSGGGQGADTQYF.

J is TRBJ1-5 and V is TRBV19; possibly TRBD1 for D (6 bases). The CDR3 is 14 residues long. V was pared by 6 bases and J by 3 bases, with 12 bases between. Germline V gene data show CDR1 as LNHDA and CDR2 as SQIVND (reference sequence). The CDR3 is CASRQTGFNQPQHF. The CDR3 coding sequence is TGTGCCAGTAGGCAGACAGGTTTCAATCAGCCCCAGCATTTT.

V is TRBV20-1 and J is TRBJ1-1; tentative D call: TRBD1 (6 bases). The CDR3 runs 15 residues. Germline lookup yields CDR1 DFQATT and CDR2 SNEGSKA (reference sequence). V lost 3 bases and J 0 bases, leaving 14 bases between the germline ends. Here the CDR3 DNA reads TGCAGTGCTAGTGACGGACAGCATATGAACACTGAAGCTTTCTTT. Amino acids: CSASDGQHMNTEAFF.

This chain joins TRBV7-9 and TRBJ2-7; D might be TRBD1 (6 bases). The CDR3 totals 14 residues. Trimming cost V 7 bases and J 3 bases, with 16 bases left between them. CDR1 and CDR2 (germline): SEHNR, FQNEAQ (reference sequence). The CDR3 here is CASTPRAGDYEQYF. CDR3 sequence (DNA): TGTGCCAGCACCCCCCGGGCAGGGGACTACGAGCAGTACTTC.

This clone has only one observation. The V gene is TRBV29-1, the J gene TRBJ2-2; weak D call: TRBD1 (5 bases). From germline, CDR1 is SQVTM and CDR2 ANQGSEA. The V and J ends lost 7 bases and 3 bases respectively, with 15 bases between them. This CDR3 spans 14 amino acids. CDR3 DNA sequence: TGCAGCGCCCAACTGGGGCGCGACACCGGGGAGCTGTTTTTT. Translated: CSAQLGRDTGELFF.

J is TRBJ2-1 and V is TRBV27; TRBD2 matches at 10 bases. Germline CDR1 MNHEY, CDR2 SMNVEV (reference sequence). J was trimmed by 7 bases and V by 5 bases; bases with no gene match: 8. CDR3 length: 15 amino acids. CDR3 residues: CASSRWSSGSNEQFF. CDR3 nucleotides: TGTGCCAGCAGTCGGTGGTCTAGCGGGAGTAATGAGCAGTTCTTC.

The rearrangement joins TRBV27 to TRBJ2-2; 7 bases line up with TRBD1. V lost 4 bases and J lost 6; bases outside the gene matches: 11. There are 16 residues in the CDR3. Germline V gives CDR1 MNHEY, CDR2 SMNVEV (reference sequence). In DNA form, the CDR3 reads TGTGCCAGCAGTTCCGGAACCGCGACAGGGCCCGGGGAGCTGTTTTTT. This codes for CASSSGTATGPGELFF.

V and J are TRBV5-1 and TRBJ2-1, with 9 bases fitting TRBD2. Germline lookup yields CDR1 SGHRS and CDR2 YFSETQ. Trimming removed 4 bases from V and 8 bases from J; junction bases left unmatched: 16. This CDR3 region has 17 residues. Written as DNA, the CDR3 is TGCGCCAGCAGCCATAGACCGTTGACAGGCGGGAGGGATGAGCAGTTCTTC. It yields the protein CASSHRPLTGGRDEQFF.

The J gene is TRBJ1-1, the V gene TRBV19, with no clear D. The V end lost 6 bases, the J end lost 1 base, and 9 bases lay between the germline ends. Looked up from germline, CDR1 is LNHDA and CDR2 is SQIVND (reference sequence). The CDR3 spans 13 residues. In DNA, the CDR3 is TGTGCCAGTAGAATGGGCAGGAACACTGAAGCTTTCTTT. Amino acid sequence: CASRMGRNTEAFF.

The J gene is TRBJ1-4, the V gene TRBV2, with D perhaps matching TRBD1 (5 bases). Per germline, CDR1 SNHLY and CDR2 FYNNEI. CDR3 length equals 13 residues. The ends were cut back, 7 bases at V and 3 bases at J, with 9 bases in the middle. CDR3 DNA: TGTGCCAGCATCAGACAGTCTAATGAAAAACTGTTTTTT. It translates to CASIRQSNEKLFF.

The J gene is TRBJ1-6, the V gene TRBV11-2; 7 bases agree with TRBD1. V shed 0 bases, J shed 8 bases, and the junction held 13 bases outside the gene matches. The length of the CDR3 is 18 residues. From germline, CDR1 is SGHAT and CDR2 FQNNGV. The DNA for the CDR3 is TGTGCCAGCAGCTTAGATGCTTGGCAGGGGGTCCTTGATTCACCCCTCCACTTT. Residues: CASSLDAWQGVLDSPLHF.

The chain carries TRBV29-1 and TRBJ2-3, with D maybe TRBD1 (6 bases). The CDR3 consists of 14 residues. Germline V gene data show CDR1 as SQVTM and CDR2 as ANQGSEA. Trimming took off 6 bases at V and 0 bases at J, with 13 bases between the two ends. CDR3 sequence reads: CSVHHRASTDTQYF. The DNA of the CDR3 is TGCAGCGTCCACCACAGGGCGAGCACAGATACGCAGTATTTT.

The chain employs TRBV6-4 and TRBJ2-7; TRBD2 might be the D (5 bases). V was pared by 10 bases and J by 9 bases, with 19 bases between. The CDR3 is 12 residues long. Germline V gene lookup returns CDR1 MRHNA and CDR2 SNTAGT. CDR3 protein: CATLTPGKRQYF. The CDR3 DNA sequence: TGTGCCACCCTAACCCCCGGGAAGAGGCAGTACTTC.

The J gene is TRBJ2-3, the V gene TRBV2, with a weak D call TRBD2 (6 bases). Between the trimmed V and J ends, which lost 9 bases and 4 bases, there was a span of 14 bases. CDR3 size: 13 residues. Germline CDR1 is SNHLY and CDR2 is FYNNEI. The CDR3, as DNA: TGTGCCAGAAAAACGGGAGAAGCAGATACGCAGTATTTT. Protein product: CARKTGEADTQYF.

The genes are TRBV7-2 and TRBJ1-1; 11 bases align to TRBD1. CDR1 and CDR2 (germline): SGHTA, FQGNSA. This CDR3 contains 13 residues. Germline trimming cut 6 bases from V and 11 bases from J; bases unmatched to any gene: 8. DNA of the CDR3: TGTGCCAGCAGGCGTCCAGGACAGGGGGCGGCTTTCTTT. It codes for CASRRPGQGAAFF.